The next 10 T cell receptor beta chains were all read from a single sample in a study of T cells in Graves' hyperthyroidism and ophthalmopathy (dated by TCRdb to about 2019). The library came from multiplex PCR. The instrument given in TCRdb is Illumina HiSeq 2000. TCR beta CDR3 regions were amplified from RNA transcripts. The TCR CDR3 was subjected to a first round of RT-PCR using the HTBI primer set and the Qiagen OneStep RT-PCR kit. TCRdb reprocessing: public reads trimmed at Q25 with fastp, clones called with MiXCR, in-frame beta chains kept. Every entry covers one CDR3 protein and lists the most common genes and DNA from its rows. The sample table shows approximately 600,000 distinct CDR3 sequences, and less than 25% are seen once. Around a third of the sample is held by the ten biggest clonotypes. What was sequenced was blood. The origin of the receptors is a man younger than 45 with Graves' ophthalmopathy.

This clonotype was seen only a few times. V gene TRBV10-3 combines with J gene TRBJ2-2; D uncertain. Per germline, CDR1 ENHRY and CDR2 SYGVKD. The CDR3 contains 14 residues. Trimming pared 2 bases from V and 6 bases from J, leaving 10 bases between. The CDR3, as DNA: TGTGCCATCAGTGAGGGCCGAAGGTCCGGGGAGCTGTTTTTT. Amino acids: CAISEGRRSGELFF.

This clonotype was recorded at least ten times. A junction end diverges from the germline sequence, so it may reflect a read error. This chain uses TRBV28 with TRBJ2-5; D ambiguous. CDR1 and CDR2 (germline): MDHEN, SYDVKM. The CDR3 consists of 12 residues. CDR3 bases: TGTGCCAGCAGCTTATTGGGCGAGACCCAGTACTTC. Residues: CASSLLGETQYF.

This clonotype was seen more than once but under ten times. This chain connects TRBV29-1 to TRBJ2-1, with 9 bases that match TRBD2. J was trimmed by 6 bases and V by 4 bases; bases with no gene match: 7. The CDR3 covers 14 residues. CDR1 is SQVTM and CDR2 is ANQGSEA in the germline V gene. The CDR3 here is CSVVASGKVNEQFF. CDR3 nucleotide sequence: TGCAGCGTTGTGGCTAGCGGGAAGGTCAATGAGCAGTTCTTC.

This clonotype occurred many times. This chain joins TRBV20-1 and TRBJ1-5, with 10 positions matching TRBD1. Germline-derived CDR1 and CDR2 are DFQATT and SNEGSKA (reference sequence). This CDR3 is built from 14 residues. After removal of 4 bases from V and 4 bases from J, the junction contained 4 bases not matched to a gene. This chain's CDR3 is CSAIRDRGNQPQHF. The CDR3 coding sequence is TGCAGTGCTATCCGGGACAGGGGAAATCAGCCCCAGCATTTT.

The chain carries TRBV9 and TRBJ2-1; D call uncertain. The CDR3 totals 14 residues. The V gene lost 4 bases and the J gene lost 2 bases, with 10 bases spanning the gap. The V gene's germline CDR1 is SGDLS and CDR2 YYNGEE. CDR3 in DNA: TGTGCCAGCAGCTTGGATCTCGCCTACAATGAGCAGTTCTTC. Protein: CASSLDLAYNEQFF.

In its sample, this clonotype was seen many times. CDR3 amino acids: CASSLDGTAQETQYF. CDR3 nucleotides: TGTGCCAGCAGCTTAGATGGGACAGCACAAGAGACCCAGTACTTC. The chain joins TRBV7-9 to TRBJ2-5; 7 bases align to TRBD1. The CDR3 has 15 residues. Unmatched junction bases numbered 4, after V lost 1 base and J lost 2 bases. Germline-derived CDR1 and CDR2 are SEHNR and FQNEAQ (reference sequence). Variable domain in full (rest from reference TRBV7-9 and TRBJ2-5): DTGVSQNPRHKITKRGQNVTFRCDPISEHNRLYWYRQTLGQGPEFLTYFQNEAQLEKSRLLSDRFSAERPKGSFSTLEIQRTEQGDSAMYLCASSLDGTAQETQYFGPGTRLLVL.

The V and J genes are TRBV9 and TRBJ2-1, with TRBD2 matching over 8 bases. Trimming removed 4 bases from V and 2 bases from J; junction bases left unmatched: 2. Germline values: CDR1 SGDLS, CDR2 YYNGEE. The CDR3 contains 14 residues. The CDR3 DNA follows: TGTGCCAGCAGCAGCGGGAGACCCTACAATGAGCAGTTCTTC. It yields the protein CASSSGRPYNEQFF.

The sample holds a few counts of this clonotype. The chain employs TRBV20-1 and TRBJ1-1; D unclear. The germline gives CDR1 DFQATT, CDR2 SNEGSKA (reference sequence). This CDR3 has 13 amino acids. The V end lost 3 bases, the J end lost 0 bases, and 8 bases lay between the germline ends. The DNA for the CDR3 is TGCAGTGCTAGGTACCAGATGAACACTGAAGCTTTCTTT. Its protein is CSARYQMNTEAFF.

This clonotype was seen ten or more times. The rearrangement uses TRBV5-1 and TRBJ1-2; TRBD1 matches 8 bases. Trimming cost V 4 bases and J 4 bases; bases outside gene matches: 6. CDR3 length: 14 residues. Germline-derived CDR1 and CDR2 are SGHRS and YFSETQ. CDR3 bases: TGCGCCAGCAGCCCTTTGGACAGGGCCTATGGCTACACCTTC. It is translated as CASSPLDRAYGYTF.

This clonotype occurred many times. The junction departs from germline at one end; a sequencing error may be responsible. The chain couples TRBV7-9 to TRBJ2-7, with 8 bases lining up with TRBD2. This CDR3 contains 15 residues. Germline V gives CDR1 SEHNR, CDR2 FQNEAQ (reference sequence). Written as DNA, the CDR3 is TGTGCCAGCAGCCTAGGGAGCGGGAGCTCCCACGAGCAGTACTTC. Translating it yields CASSLGSGSSHEQYF.